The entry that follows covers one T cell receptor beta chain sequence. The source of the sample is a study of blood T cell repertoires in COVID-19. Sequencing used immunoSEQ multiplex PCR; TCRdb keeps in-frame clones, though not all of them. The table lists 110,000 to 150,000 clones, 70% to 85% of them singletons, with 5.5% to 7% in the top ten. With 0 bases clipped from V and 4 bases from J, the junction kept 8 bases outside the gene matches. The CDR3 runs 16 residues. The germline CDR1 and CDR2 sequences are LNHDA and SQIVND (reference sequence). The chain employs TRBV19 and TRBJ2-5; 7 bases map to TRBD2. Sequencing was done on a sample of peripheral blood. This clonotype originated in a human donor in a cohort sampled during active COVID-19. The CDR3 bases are TGTGCCAGTAGTATAGAGGGGCGGCGGGGGATAGAGACCCAGTACTTC. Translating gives CASSIEGRRGIETQYF. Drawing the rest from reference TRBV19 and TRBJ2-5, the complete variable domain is DGGITQSPKYLFRKEGQNVTLSCEQNLNHDAMYWYRQDPGQGLRLIYYSQIVNDFQKGDIAEGYSVSREKKESFPLTVTSAQKNPTAFYLCASSIEGRRGIETQYFGPGTRLLVL.